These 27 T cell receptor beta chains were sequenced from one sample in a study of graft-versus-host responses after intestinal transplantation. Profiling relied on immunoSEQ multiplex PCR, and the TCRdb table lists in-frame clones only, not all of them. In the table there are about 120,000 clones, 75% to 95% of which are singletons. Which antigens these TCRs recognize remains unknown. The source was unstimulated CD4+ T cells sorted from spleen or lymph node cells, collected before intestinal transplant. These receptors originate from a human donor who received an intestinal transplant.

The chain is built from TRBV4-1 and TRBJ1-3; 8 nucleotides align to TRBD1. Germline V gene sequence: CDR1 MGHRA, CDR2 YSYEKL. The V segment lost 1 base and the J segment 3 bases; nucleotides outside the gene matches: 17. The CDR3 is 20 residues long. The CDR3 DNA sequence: TGCGCCAGCAGCCAAGGAACGGTATTTTGGCAGGGGGCTTATGGAAACACCATATATTTT. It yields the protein CASSQGTVFWQGAYGNTIYF.

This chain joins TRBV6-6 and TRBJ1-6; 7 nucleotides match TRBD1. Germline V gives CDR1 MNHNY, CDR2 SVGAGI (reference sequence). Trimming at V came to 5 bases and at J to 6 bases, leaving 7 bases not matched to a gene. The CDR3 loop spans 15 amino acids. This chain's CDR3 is CASSTTGESNSPLHF. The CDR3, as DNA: TGTGCCAGCAGTACCACAGGGGAGAGTAATTCACCCCTCCACTTT.

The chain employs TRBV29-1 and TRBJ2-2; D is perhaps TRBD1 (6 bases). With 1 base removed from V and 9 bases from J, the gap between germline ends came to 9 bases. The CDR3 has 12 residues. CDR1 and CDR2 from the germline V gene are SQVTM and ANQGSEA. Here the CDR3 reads CSVEGGGRELFF. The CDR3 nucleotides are TGCAGCGTTGAAGGTGGGGGCCGGGAGCTGTTTTTT.

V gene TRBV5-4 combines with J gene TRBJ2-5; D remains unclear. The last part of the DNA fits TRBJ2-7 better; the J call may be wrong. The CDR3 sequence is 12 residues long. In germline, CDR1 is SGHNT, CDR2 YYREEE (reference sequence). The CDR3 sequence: CASSFTSSEQYF. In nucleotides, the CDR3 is TGTGCCAGCAGCTTTACCTCCAGCGAGCAGTACTTC.

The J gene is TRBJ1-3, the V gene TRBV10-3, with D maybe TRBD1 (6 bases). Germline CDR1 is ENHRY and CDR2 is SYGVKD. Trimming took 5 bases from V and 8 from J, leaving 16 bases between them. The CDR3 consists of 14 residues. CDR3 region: CAISRDRLGDTIYF. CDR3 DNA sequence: TGTGCCATCAGTAGAGACAGGTTGGGGGACACCATATATTTT.

The CDR3 coding sequence is TGTGCCAGTAGTACAACCGGACTAGCGATCGCAGATACGCAGTATTTT. The encoded protein is CASSTTGLAIADTQYF. The gene calls are TRBV19 and TRBJ2-3; TRBD2 matches 9 bases. Germline V CDR1 and CDR2: LNHDA, SQIVND (reference sequence). The junction had 9 bases not matched to a gene; V was cut back by 4 bases and J by 4 bases. The CDR3 has 16 amino acids.

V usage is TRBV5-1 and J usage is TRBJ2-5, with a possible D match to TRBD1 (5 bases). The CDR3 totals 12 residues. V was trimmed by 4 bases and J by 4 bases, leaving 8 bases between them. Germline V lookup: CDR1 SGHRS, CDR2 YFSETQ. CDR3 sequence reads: CASSPDIETQYF. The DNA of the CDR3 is TGCGCCAGCAGCCCGGACATAGAGACCCAGTACTTC.

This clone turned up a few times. The CDR3 sequence is CASSLDRGAGNQPQHF. CDR3 bases: TGTGCCAGCAGCTTGGATCGGGGGGCTGGCAATCAGCCCCAGCATTTT. The chain has TRBV5-6 and TRBJ1-5; D may be TRBD1 (6 bases). V lost 0 bases to trimming and J lost 2 bases, with 12 bases between them. The CDR3 loop spans 16 amino acids. The germline CDR1 and CDR2 sequences are SGHDT and YYEEEE.

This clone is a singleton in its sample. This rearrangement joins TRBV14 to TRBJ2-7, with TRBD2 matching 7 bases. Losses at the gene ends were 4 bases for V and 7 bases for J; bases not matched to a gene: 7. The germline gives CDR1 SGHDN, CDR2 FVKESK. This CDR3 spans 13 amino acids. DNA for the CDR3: TGTGCCAGCAGCCGGGACTACTGGAGGGAGCAGTACTTC. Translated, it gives CASSRDYWREQYF.

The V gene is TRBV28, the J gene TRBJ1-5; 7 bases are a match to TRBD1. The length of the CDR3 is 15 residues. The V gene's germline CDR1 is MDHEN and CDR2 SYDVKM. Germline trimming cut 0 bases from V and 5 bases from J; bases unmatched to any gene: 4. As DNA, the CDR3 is TGTGCCAGCAGTTTATGGACAGGGATCCATCAGCCCCAGCATTTT. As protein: CASSLWTGIHQPQHF. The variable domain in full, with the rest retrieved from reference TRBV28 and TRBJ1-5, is DVKVTQSSRYLVKRTGEKVFLECVQDMDHENMFWYRQDPGLGLRLIYFSYDVKMKEKGDIPEGYSVSREKKERFSLILESASTNQTSMYLCASSLWTGIHQPQHFGDGTRLSIL.

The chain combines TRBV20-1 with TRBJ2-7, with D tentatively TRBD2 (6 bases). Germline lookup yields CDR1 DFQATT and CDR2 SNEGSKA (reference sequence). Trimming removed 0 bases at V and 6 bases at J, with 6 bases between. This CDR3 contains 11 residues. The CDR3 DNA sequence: TGCAGTGCTAGAGAGGGGGGCGAGCAGTACTTC. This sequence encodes CSAREGGEQYF.

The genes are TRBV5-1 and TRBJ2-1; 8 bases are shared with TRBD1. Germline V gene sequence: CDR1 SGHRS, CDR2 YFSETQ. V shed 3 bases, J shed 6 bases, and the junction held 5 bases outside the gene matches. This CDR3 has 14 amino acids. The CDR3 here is CASSWSGQGNEQFF. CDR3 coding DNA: TGCGCCAGCAGCTGGAGCGGACAGGGCAATGAGCAGTTCTTC.

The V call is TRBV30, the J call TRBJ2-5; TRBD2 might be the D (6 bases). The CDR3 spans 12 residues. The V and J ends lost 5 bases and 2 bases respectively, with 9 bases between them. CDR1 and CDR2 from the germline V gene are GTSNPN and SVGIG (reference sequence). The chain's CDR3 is CAWRLVQETQYF. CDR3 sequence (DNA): TGTGCCTGGCGACTAGTACAAGAGACCCAGTACTTC.

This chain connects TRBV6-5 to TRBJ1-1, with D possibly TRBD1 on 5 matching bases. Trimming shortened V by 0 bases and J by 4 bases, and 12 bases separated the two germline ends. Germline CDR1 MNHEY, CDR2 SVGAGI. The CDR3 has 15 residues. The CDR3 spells CASSYSTTGGTEAFF. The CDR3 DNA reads TGTGCCAGCAGTTACTCGACCACGGGGGGCACTGAAGCTTTCTTT.

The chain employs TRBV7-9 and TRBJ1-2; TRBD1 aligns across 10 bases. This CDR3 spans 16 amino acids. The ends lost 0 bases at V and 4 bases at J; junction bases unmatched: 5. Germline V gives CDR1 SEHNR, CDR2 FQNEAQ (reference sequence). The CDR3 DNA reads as TGTGCCAGCAGCTTAGCGCTCGGGACAGGGGTCTATGGCTACACCTTC. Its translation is CASSLALGTGVYGYTF.

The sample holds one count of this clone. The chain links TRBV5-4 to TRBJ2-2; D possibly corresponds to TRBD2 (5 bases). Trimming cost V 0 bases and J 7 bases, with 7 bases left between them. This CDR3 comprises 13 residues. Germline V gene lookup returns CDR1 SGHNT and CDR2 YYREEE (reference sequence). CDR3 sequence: CASSLDGNGELFF. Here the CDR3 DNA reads TGTGCCAGCAGCTTGGACGGGAACGGGGAGCTGTTTTTT.

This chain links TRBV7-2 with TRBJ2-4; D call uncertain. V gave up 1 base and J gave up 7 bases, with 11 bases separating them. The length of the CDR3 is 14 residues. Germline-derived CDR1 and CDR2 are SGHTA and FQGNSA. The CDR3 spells CASSLVGLVNIQYF. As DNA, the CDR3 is TGTGCCAGCAGCTTAGTGGGCCTCGTGAACATTCAGTACTTC. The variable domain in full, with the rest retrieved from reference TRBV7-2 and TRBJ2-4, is GAGVSQSPSNKVTEKGKDVELRCDPISGHTALYWYRQSLGQGLEFLIYFQGNSAPDKSGLPSDRFSAERTGGSVSTLTIQRTQQEDSAVYLCASSLVGLVNIQYFGAGTRLSVL.

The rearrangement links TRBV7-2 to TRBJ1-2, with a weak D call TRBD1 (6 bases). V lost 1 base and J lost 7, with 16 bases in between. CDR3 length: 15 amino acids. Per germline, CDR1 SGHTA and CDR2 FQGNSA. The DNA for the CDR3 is TGTGCCAGCAGCTTAGTCTTTCTGGGGGCGGGTGGCTACACCTTC. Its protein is CASSLVFLGAGGYTF. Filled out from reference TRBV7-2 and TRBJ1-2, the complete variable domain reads GAGVSQSPSNKVTEKGKDVELRCDPISGHTALYWYRQSLGQGLEFLIYFQGNSAPDKSGLPSDRFSAERTGGSVSTLTIQRTQQEDSAVYLCASSLVFLGAGGYTFGSGTRLTVV.

The CDR3 protein is CASSGGGTGLLTGELFF. The DNA for the CDR3 is TGTGCCAGTAGTGGAGGAGGGACAGGGCTCCTCACCGGGGAGCTGTTTTTT. V is TRBV19 and J is TRBJ2-2, with 9 bases that match TRBD1. CDR3 length: 17 amino acids. V was clipped by 5 bases and J by 4 bases; unmatched bases: 11. The V gene's germline CDR1 is LNHDA and CDR2 SQIVND (reference sequence). Supplemented by reference TRBV19 and TRBJ2-2, the full variable domain reads DGGITQSPKYLFRKEGQNVTLSCEQNLNHDAMYWYRQDPGQGLRLIYYSQIVNDFQKGDIAEGYSVSREKKESFPLTVTSAQKNPTAFYLCASSGGGTGLLTGELFFGEGSRLTVL.

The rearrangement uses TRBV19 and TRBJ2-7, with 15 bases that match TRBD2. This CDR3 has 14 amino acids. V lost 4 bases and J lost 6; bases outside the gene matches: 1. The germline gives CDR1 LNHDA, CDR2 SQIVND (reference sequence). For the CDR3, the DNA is TGTGCCAGTAGTACGGGACTAGCGGGAGGCGAGCAGTACTTC. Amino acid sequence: CASSTGLAGGEQYF.

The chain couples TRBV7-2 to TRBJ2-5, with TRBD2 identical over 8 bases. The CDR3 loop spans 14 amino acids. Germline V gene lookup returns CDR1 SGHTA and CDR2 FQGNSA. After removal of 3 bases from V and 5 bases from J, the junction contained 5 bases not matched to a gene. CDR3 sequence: CASSFGLAGETQYF. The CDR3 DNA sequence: TGTGCCAGCAGCTTTGGACTAGCAGGCGAGACCCAGTACTTC.

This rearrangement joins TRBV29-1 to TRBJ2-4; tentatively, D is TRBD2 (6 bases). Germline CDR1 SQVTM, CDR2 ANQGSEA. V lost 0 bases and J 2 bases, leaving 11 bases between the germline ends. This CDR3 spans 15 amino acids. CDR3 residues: CSVEEGGETKNIQYF. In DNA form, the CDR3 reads TGCAGCGTTGAAGAGGGCGGGGAAACCAAAAACATTCAGTACTTC.

Here the CDR3 DNA reads TGTGCCAGCAGTCCCGAGCCGGGAGGTTTCACCGGGGAGCTGTTTTTT. Amino acid sequence: CASSPEPGGFTGELFF. The chain employs TRBV11-2 and TRBJ2-2; 7 bases match TRBD2. The V gene's germline CDR1 is SGHAT and CDR2 FQNNGV. This CDR3 has 16 amino acids. The trim removed 6 bases at V and 4 bases at J, leaving 11 bases unmatched.

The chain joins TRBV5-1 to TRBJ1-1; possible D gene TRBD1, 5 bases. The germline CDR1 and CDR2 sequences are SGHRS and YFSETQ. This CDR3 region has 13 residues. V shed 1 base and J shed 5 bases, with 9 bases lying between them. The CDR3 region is CASSLPGSTEAFF. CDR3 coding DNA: TGCGCCAGCAGCTTGCCAGGGTCTACTGAAGCTTTCTTT.

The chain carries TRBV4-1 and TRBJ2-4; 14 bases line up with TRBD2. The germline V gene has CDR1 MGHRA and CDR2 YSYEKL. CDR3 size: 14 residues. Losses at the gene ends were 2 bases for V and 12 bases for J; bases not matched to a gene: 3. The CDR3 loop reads CASSQPTSGRAQYF. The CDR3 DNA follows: TGCGCCAGCAGCCAACCGACTAGCGGGAGGGCTCAGTACTTC.

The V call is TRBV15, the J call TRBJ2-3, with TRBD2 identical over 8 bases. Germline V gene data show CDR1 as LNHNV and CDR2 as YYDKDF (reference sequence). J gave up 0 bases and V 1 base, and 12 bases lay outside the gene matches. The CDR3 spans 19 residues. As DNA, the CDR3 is TGTGCCACCAGCAGAGTCCCTCCACGGGGGGGCGTTAGCACAGATACGCAGTATTTT. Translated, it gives CATSRVPPRGGVSTDTQYF. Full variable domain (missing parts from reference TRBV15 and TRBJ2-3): DAMVIQNPRYQVTQFGKPVTLSCSQTLNHNVMYWYQQKSSQAPKLLFHYYDKDFNNEADTPDNFQSRRPNTSFCFLDIRSPGLGDTAMYLCATSRVPPRGGVSTDTQYFGPGTRLTVL.

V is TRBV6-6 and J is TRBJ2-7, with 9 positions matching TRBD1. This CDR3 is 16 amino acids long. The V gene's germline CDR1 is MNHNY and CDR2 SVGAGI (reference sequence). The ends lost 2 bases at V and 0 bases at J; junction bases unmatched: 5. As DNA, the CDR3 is TGTGCCAGCAGTTACACTGGGACAGGGAACTCCTACGAGCAGTACTTC. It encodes CASSYTGTGNSYEQYF.